A single sample gave rise to the 2 T cell receptor beta chains below, sequenced in a study of spatial heterogeneity in lung cancer. As to time point: sample taken at primary tumor resection. Each CDR3 protein is one row after TCRdb ran MiXCR on the 5' RACE reads. The table shows around 89,000 distinct CDR3 sequences, with 10% to 15% occurring only once. Sequenced here: PBMCs, sampled at surgery. Receptors originate from a male donor with early-stage non-small cell lung cancer.

The CDR3 sequence is CASSQGGVGGNTEAFF. In DNA, the CDR3 is TGTGCCAGCAGCCAAGGTGGGGTAGGGGGGAACACTGAAGCTTTCTTT. The chain links TRBV3-1 to TRBJ1-1, with D possibly TRBD1 on 6 matching bases. Between the trimmed V and J ends, which lost 1 base and 1 base, there was a span of 13 bases. The CDR3 covers 16 residues. CDR1 LGHDT and CDR2 YNNKEL come from the germline V gene (reference sequence). Full variable domain (missing parts from reference TRBV3-1 and TRBJ1-1): DTAVSQTPKYLVTQMGNDKSIKCEQNLGHDTMYWYKQDSKKFLKIMFSYNNKELIINETVPNRFSPKSPDKAHLNLHINSLELGDSAVYFCASSQGGVGGNTEAFFGQGTRLTVV.

This clonotype has a handful of counts. The V and J genes are TRBV6-2 or TRBV6-3 and TRBJ2-2; 8 nucleotides agree with TRBD2. CDR3 length equals 16 residues. Unmatched junction bases numbered 11, after V lost 7 bases and J lost 4 bases. Germline-derived CDR1 and CDR2 are MNHEY and SVGEGT. CDR3 protein: CASTLSGSPVTGELFF. CDR3 bases: TGTGCCAGCACCTTGAGCGGGAGTCCCGTCACCGGGGAGCTGTTTTTT.